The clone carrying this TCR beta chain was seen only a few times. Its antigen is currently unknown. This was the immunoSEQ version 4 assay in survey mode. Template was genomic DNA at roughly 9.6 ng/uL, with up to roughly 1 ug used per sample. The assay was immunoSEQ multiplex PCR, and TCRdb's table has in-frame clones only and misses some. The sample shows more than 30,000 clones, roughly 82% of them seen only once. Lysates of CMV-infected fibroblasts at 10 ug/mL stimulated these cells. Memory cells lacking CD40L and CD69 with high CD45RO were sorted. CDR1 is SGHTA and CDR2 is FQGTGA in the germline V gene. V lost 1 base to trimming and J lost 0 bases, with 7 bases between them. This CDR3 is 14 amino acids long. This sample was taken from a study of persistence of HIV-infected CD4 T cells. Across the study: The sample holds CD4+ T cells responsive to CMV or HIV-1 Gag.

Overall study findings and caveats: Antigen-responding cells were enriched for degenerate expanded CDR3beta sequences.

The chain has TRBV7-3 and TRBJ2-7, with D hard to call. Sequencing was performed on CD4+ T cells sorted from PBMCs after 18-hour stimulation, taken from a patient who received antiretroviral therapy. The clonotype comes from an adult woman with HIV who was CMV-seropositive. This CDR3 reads CASSLKGTSYEQYF. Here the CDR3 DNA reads TGTGCCAGCAGCTTAAAAGGCACCTCCTACGAGCAGTACTTC.